These T cell receptor beta chains were read from a single sample in a study of blood T cell repertoires in COVID-19. The data were produced by immunoSEQ multiplex PCR, yet TCRdb's version contains in-frame clones alone and is incomplete. Of approximately 130,000 clones listed, almost 85% are singletons. Input material: peripheral blood. The receptors come from a human donor in a cohort sampled during active COVID-19. Each CDR3 is given with its conserved first and last residue. The D gene is left open where the match is weak. Not every row has a clone size; where given, it reads once, few, many or a size class.

abundance	v_gene	j_gene	d_gene	CDR3nt	CDR3aa
NA	TRBV25-1	TRBJ2-5	NA	TGTGCCAGCAGTGATACAGGGCGGTTGGAAGAGACCCAGTACTTC	CASSDTGRLEETQYF
NA	TRBV18	TRBJ1-2	NA	TGTGCCAGCTCACCACGGCAGGCCCTCAGTAACTATGGCTACACCTTC	CASSPRQALSNYGYTF
once	TRBV29-1	TRBJ2-5	NA	TGCAGCGTTGAACGCGGGGCGGCGGGGACCCAGTACTTC	CSVERGAAGTQYF
once	TRBV13	TRBJ2-7	TRBD1	TGTGCCAGCAGCTTAGCGGGACAGGGGGTCTACGAGCAGTACTTC	CASSLAGQGVYEQYF
NA	TRBV29-1	TRBJ2-1	NA	TGCAGCGTTGAGAACAGTCTTGGGAATGAGCAGTTCTTC	CSVENSLGNEQFF
NA	TRBV10-3	TRBJ1-2	TRBD1	TGTGCCATCAGTGAGTCGGGGACAGTTTACACCTTC	CAISESGTVYTF
NA	TRBV5-1	TRBJ1-1	NA	TGCGCCAGCAGCGGCGGGGGCGCGTACACTGAAGCTTTCTTT	CASSGGGAYTEAFF
once	TRBV19	TRBJ2-7	NA	TGTGCCAGTAGTATAGGCGGAGGGTTATACTACGAGCAGTACTTC	CASSIGGGLYYEQYF
NA	TRBV6-5	TRBJ2-3	NA	TGTGCCAGCAGGGACTGGGGTGTTACAGATACGCAGTATTTT	CASRDWGVTDTQYF
NA	TRBV18	TRBJ1-1	TRBD1	TGTGCCAGCGCGACCGGGACAGGGGGCGCCACTGAAGCTTTCTTT	CASATGTGGATEAFF
NA	TRBV7-6	TRBJ2-1	TRBD2	TGTGCCAGCAGCCTAGGGGTAGCGGGGGGCTCCTACAATGAGCAGTTCTTC	CASSLGVAGGSYNEQFF
NA	TRBV5-6	TRBJ1-2	NA	TGTGCCAGCAGCTTTTTGGGGGCGGCCAACTATGGCTACACCTTC	CASSFLGAANYGYTF
NA	TRBV5-1	TRBJ1-1	NA	TGCGCCAGCAGCGTGGACAGAGACACTGAAGCTTTCTTT	CASSVDRDTEAFF
NA	TRBV3-1/TRBV3-2	TRBJ1-1	NA	TGTGCCAGCAGCCAGACGACCGGGGGGTGGACTGAAGCTTTCTTT	CASSQTTGGWTEAFF
NA	TRBV9	TRBJ2-6	NA	TGTGCCAGCAGCGTGTCTTCCAGCTCTGGGGCCAACGTCCTGACTTTC	CASSVSSSSGANVLTF
few	TRBV5-1	TRBJ2-7	TRBD2	TGCGCCAGCAGCCCCGGGGGGTGGGACTACGAGCAGTACTTC	CASSPGGWDYEQYF
once	TRBV6-5	TRBJ1-2	TRBD1	TGTGCCAGCAGGTTATCAGGGGGAAACTATGGCTACACCTTC	CASRLSGGNYGYTF
NA	TRBV6-6	TRBJ2-1	TRBD2	TGTGCCAGCAGTCCCCAAGCGGGGGGGCCTTCAGATGATGAGCAGTTCTTC	CASSPQAGGPSDDEQFF
NA	TRBV7-2	TRBJ1-2	NA	TGTGCCAGCAGCTTAGAAACAGGGACGAACTATGGCTACACCTTC	CASSLETGTNYGYTF
NA	TRBV30	TRBJ1-2	NA	TGTGCCTGGAGTCCCAGGGCAGGATCTGGCTACACCTTC	CAWSPRAGSGYTF
NA	TRBV10-3	TRBJ2-1	NA	TGTGCCATCAGTGAAACAGAGTCGGCATTTGTTAATGAGCAGTTCTTC	CAISETESAFVNEQFF
NA	TRBV3-1/TRBV3-2	TRBJ2-1	NA	TGTGCCAGCAGCCAAGCTACTAGCAGGTCCAATGAGCAGTTCTTC	CASSQATSRSNEQFF
NA	TRBV27	TRBJ2-7	TRBD1	TGTGCCAGCAGTTCCCGCGGACAGGGGGCCGATGAGCAGTACTTC	CASSSRGQGADEQYF
NA	TRBV7-2	TRBJ1-2	NA	TGTGCCAGCAGCCAGCCCCCGACAGGCCCCGGGGGCTACACCTTC	CASSQPPTGPGGYTF
NA	TRBV27	TRBJ1-2	NA	TGTGCCAGCAGTGCCTTTGCGGGGCCCCATGGCTACACCTTC	CASSAFAGPHGYTF
NA	TRBV6-1	TRBJ1-4	NA	TGTGCCAGCAGTGATCCGGACAGATATAATGAAAAACTGTTTTTT	CASSDPDRYNEKLFF
NA	TRBV3-1/TRBV3-2	TRBJ2-7	TRBD2	TGTGCCAGCAGCCAAGCAGCGGGGGGGCCGGTGGAGCAGTACTTC	CASSQAAGGPVEQYF
NA	TRBV5-1	TRBJ1-1	TRBD1	TGCGCCAGCAGCTCGTCAGGGGGCGGTGAAGCTTTCTTT	CASSSSGGGEAFF
NA	TRBV3-1/TRBV3-2	TRBJ2-7	TRBD1	TGTGCCAGCAGCCAGGGACAGGGCGGTACCTACGAGCAGTACTTC	CASSQGQGGTYEQYF
NA	TRBV5-8	TRBJ1-5	NA	TGTGCCAGCAGCTTGAGGGGCAGGGGTACCCAGCATTTT	CASSLRGRGTQHF
large	TRBV14	TRBJ1-2	NA	TGTGCCAGCAGCCTTGGGAGGGATGGTGGCTACACCTTC	CASSLGRDGGYTF
few	TRBV4-1	TRBJ1-4	NA	TGCGCCAGCACCTATCTCGCGGGGACCGGTGAAAAACTGTTTTTT	CASTYLAGTGEKLFF
NA	TRBV6-5	TRBJ2-3	NA	TGTGCCAGCAGTTACTCTTGGGGCCCCTCGACAGATACGCAGTATTTT	CASSYSWGPSTDTQYF
NA	TRBV5-4	TRBJ2-5	NA	TGTGCCAGCAGTTCGGGGCAGACAGGCCAAGAGACCCAGTACTTC	CASSSGQTGQETQYF
NA	TRBV3-1/TRBV3-2	TRBJ2-1	TRBD2	TGTGCCAGCAGCCAAGGGCTACTAGCGGGGGAAAGTGTTAATGAGCAGTTCTTC	CASSQGLLAGESVNEQFF
NA	TRBV7-6	TRBJ1-1	NA	TGTGCCAGCAGCTTACGGGACAACAAGAACACTGAAGCTTTCTTT	CASSLRDNKNTEAFF
NA	TRBV30	TRBJ1-4	NA	TGTGCCTGGAGTATGGGGCAGTTTAATGAAAAACTGTTTTTT	CAWSMGQFNEKLFF
NA	TRBV7-2	TRBJ2-7	NA	TGTGCCAGCAGCTTTTGGACAGCCTACGAGCAGTACTTC	CASSFWTAYEQYF
NA	TRBV7-9	TRBJ2-4	TRBD1	TGTGCCAGCAGCTTAGGGGGGACAGAGAAAGACATTCAGTACTTC	CASSLGGTEKDIQYF
NA	TRBV7-2	TRBJ2-2	TRBD2	TGTGCCAGCAGTCCAGGACTAGCGGGGGACACCGGGGAGCTGTTTTTT	CASSPGLAGDTGELFF